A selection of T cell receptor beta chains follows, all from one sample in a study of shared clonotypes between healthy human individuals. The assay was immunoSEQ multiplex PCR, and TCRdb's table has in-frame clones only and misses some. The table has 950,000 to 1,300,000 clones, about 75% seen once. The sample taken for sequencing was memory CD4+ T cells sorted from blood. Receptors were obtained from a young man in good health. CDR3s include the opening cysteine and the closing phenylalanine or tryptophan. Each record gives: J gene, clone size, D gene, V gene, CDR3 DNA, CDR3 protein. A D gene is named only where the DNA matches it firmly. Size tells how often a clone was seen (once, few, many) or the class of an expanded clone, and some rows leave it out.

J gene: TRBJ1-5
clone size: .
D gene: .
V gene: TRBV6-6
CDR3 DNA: TGTGCCAGCAGTTATGGGTCCAGGGATCAGCCCCAGCATTTT
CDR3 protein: CASSYGSRDQPQHF

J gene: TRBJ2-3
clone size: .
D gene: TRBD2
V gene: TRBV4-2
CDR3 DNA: TGTGCCAGCAGCCAAGCCTTCAGCGGGGGGGCGGCAGATACGCAGTATTTT
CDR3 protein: CASSQAFSGGAADTQYF

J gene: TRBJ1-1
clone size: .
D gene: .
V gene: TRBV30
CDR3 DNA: TGTGCCTGGAGTGTGGCCTCGGCAGGGGCGGATTGGACTGAAGCTTTCTTT
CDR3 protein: CAWSVASAGADWTEAFF

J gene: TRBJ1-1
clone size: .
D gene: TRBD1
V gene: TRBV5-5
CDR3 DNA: TGTGCCAGCAGCTCGTGGACAGGCGTGAACACTGAAGCTTTCTTT
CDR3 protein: CASSSWTGVNTEAFF

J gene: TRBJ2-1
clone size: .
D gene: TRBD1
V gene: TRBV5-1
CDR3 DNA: TGCGCCAGCAGCAGGGGACAGCTTTACAATGAGCAGTTCTTC
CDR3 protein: CASSRGQLYNEQFF

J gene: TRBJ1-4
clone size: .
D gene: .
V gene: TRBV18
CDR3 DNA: TGTGCCAGCTCACCGCCCGGGACACCGCGTGAAAAACTGTTTTTT
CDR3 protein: CASSPPGTPREKLFF

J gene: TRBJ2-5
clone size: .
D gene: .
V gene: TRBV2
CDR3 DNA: TGTGCCATCCGGGACTCACAAGAGACCCAGTACTTC
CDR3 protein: CAIRDSQETQYF

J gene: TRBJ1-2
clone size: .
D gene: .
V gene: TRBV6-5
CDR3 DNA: TGTGCCAGCAGTTACTCGACGATGGGCGCCGGATCCTACATGTTC
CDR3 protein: CASSYSTMGAGSYMF

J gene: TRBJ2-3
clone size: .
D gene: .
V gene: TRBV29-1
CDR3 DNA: TGCAGCGTTGTTCGGGGGCCCACAGATACGCAGTATTTT
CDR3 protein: CSVVRGPTDTQYF

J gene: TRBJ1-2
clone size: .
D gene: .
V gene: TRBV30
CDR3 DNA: TGTGCCTGGAGTCAAGACTATGGCTACACCTTC
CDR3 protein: CAWSQDYGYTF

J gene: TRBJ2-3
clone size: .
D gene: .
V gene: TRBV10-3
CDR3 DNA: TGTGCCATCAGAAGAGAAGATACGCAGTATTTT
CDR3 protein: CAIRREDTQYF

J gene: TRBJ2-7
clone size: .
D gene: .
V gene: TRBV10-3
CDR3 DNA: TGTGCCATCAGTCAAGATTACGAGCAGTACTTC
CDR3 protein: CAISQDYEQYF

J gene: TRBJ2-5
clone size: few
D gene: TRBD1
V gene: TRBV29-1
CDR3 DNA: TGCAGCGTCTTACAGGGGGCCGGGACCCAGTACTTC
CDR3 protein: CSVLQGAGTQYF

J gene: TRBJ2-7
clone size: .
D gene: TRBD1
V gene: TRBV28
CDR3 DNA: TGTGCCAGCAGTTCACCGGGACAGAAATCCTACGAGCAGTACTTC
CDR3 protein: CASSSPGQKSYEQYF

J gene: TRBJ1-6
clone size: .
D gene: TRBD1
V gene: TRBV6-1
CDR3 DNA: TGTGCCAGCCGGGACAGTTATAATTCACCCCTCCACTTT
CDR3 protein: CASRDSYNSPLHF

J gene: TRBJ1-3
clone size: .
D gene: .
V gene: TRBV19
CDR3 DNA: TGTGCCAGTAGTCCTACAGCATTGGCAGGAAACACCATATATTTT
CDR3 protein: CASSPTALAGNTIYF

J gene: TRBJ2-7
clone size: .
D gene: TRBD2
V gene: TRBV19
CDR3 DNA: TGTGCCAGTAGTACGGGCGGGGGTACCTACGAGCAGTACTTC
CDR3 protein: CASSTGGGTYEQYF

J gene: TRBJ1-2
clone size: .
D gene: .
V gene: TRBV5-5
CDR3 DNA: TGTGCCAGCAGCTTTGGGATAGGCTACTATGGCTACACCTTC
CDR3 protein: CASSFGIGYYGYTF

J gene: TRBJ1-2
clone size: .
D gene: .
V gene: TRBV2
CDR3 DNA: TGTGCCAGCAGTGCGGAGGGCCTAAAGCCAGCTAACTATGGCTACACCTTC
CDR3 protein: CASSAEGLKPANYGYTF

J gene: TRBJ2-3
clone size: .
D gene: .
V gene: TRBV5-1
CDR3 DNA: TGCGCCAGCAGCTTGGGCGGGGATAAGACAGATACGCAGTATTTT
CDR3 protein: CASSLGGDKTDTQYF

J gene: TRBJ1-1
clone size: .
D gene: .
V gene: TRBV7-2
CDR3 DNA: TGTGCCAGCAGCTTAGGGTTCGGATGGAACACTGAAGCTTTCTTT
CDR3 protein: CASSLGFGWNTEAFF

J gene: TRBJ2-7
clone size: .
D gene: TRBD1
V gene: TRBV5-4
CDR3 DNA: TGTGCCAGCAGCCCGCGGGACAGGGCCCTACTCTCCTACGAGCAGTACTTC
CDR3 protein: CASSPRDRALLSYEQYF

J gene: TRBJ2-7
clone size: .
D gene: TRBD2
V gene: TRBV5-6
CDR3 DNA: TGTGCCAGCAGCTTGACGCGACTAGCGGCTATTAACTACGAGCAGTACTTC
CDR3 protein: CASSLTRLAAINYEQYF

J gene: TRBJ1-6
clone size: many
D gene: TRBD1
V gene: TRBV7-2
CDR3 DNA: TGTGCCAGCAGCTTAGACAGGGGGACCAATTCACCCCTCCACTTT
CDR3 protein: CASSLDRGTNSPLHF

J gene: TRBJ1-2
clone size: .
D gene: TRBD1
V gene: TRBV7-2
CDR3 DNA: TGTGCCAGCAGCCGATTCCGACAGGGGGCTGATGGCTACACCTTC
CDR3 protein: CASSRFRQGADGYTF

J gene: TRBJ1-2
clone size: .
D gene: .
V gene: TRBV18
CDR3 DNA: TGTGCCAGCTCACCAGGCATGAACTATGGCTACACCTTC
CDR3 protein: CASSPGMNYGYTF

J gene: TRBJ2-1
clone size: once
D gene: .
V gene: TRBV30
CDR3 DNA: TGTGCCTGGAGTCCAAACTCAGCAAGCCAGTTCTTC
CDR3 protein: CAWSPNSASQFF